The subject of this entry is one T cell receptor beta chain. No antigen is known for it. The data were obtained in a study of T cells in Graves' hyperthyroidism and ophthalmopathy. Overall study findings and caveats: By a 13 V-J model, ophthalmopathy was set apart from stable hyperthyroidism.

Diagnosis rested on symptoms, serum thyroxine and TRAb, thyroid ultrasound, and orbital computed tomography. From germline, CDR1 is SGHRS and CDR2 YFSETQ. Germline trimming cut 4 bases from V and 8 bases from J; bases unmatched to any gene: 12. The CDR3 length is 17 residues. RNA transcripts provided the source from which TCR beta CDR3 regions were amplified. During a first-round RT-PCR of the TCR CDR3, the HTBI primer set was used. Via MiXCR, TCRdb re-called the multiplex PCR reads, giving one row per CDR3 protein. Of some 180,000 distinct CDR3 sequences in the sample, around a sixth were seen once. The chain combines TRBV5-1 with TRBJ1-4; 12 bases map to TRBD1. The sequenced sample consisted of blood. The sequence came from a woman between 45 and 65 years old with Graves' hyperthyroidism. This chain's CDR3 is CASSRRGDRGRPEKLFF. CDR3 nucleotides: TGCGCCAGCAGCCGTCGAGGGGACAGGGGGCGTCCCGAAAAACTGTTTTTT.